This section outlines one T cell receptor (beta chain) sequence together with its context. As yet, its antigen is unknown. These data belong to a study of OX40 agonist ivuxolimab in advanced cancers. The CDR3 runs to 15 residues. With 1 base clipped from V and 5 bases from J, the junction kept 5 bases outside the gene matches. Germline loops: CDR1 SGHRS, CDR2 YFSETQ. The assay was immunoSEQ multiplex PCR, and TCRdb's table has in-frame clones only and misses some. The sample holds around 19,000 clones, around four fifths seen once. Study observations and caveats: At 0.1 to 3.0 mg/kg, CD4+ and CD8+ blood T cells expanded clonally by week 6.

V and J are TRBV5-1 and TRBJ1-5; 8 positions agree with TRBD1. The sample consisted of CD4+ or CD8+ T cells sorted from blood, taken in a trial of the OX40 agonist ivuxolimab. The TCR was taken from an adult with an advanced solid tumor such as melanoma, head and neck, liver or kidney cancer. The CDR3 is CASSLTGGWDQPQHF. The CDR3 bases are TGCGCCAGCAGCTTGACAGGGGGATGGGATCAGCCCCAGCATTTT.